These 12 T cell receptor beta chains originate from one sample sequenced in a study of PD-L1 blockade in urothelial cancer. Time point described: pretreatment peripheral blood. The table came from immunoSEQ multiplex PCR; TCRdb's copy has only in-frame clones and leaves some out. Found here are 49,000 or so clones, 60% to 85% of them singletons; the top ten hold 10%. The starting material was PBMCs, obtained around atezolizumab (anti-PD-L1) treatment. The receptors were sampled from a man aged 65 to 79 with urothelial cancer.

The V and J genes are TRBV10-3 and TRBJ2-2; TRBD1 matches at 7 bases. The CDR3 consists of 13 residues. The germline V gene encodes CDR1 ENHRY and CDR2 SYGVKD. The V and J ends lost 10 bases and 8 bases, in that order; junction bases with no gene match: 10. The CDR3 bases are TGTGCCACCAAGGGGGCCCCCGCGGGGGAGCTGTTTTTT. Protein product: CATKGAPAGELFF.

In nucleotides, the CDR3 is TGTGCCAGCAGGGTTAACAGGGATAATCAGCCCCAGCATTTT. This encodes CASRVNRDNQPQHF. The V and J genes are TRBV28 and TRBJ1-5, with D tentatively TRBD1 (6 bases). CDR1 and CDR2 (germline): MDHEN, SYDVKM. The CDR3 is 14 amino acids. Trimming took off 6 bases at V and 4 bases at J, with 13 bases between the two ends.

The rearrangement links TRBV6-1 to TRBJ1-1; TRBD1 is a possible D gene (5 bases). The ends were cut back, 6 bases at V and 4 bases at J, with 18 bases in the middle. CDR3 length: 15 residues. The germline CDR1 and CDR2 sequences are MNHNS and SASEGT. The CDR3 DNA follows: TGTGCCAGCAGCCAAGCGGGGGGTGACAGCACTGAAGCTTTCTTT. Its protein is CASSQAGGDSTEAFF.

The chain couples TRBV4-1 to TRBJ2-7, with TRBD1 matching 7 bases. The CDR3 sequence is 14 residues long. Germline trimming cut 1 base from V and 1 base from J; bases unmatched to any gene: 1. Per the germline V gene, CDR1 is MGHRA and CDR2 is YSYEKL. CDR3 nucleotides: TGCGCCAGCAGCCAAGTACAGGGGTCCTACGAGCAGTACTTC. Protein sequence: CASSQVQGSYEQYF.

The chain has TRBV19 and TRBJ2-3, with 9 positions matching TRBD2. There are 15 residues in the CDR3. J lost 6 bases, V lost 4 bases, and 8 bases had no gene match. From germline, CDR1 is LNHDA and CDR2 SQIVND (reference sequence). The CDR3 protein is CASSTGLAVFDTQYF. DNA of the CDR3: TGTGCCAGTAGTACGGGACTAGCCGTATTCGATACGCAGTATTTT.

The V gene is TRBV5-1, the J gene TRBJ1-4; 10 nucleotides align to TRBD1. This CDR3 has 14 amino acids. The germline CDR1 and CDR2 sequences are SGHRS and YFSETQ. V shed 4 bases and J 8 bases; nucleotides not matched to a gene: 5. CDR3 bases: TGCGCCAGCAGCCCAGGACAGGGGGAAGAAAAACTGTTTTTT. The encoded protein is CASSPGQGEEKLFF.

The chain links TRBV6-1 to TRBJ2-2, with 7 bases fitting TRBD1. V shed 6 bases and J 0 bases; nucleotides not matched to a gene: 1. CDR3 length: 14 residues. The V gene's germline CDR1 is MNHNS and CDR2 SASEGT. The CDR3 region has the DNA TGTGCCAGCAGGCAGGGGGCGAACACCGGGGAGCTGTTTTTT. It is translated as CASRQGANTGELFF.

The rearrangement uses TRBV7-6 and TRBJ2-7, with TRBD2 as a possible D gene (6 bases). The V gene's germline CDR1 is SGHVS and CDR2 FNYEAQ. The V end lost 5 bases, the J end lost 0 bases, and 11 bases lay between the germline ends. This CDR3 has 14 amino acids. For the CDR3, the DNA is TGTGCCAGCAGCCGGACTAAGAACTCCTACGAGCAGTACTTC. Its translation is CASSRTKNSYEQYF.

The V gene is TRBV5-1, the J gene TRBJ2-7, with D tentatively TRBD1 (6 bases). Looked up from germline, CDR1 is SGHRS and CDR2 is YFSETQ. Trimming shortened V by 1 base and J by 3 bases, and 8 bases separated the two germline ends. The CDR3 covers 13 residues. This chain's CDR3 is CASSLWGHYEQYF. As DNA, the CDR3 is TGCGCCAGCAGCTTGTGGGGACACTACGAGCAGTACTTC.

This chain uses TRBV9 with TRBJ2-7; tentative D call: TRBD1 (6 bases). Germline V gene data show CDR1 as SGDLS and CDR2 as YYNGEE. The CDR3 runs to 13 residues. V lost 4 bases, J lost 2 bases, and 10 bases lay in between. The CDR3 region has the DNA TGTGCCAGCAGCAGAGGACAGCCCTACGAGCAGTACTTC. This sequence encodes CASSRGQPYEQYF.

This sequence joins TRBV14 and TRBJ2-2; tentative D call: TRBD2 (6 bases). V was cut by 0 bases and J by 3 bases, with 11 bases left in between. The CDR3 is made up of 16 amino acids. Germline values: CDR1 SGHDN, CDR2 FVKESK. CDR3 in DNA: TGTGCCAGCAGCCAAGATCTCGGAGGGTACACCGGGGAGCTGTTTTTT. This codes for CASSQDLGGYTGELFF.

The CDR3 bases are TGTGCCAGCAGCTTAGATGGACAAGAGCAGTACTTC. It yields the protein CASSLDGQEQYF. The chain joins TRBV7-2 to TRBJ2-4, with a tentative D call TRBD1 (5 bases). Germline CDR1 SGHTA, CDR2 FQGNSA. The CDR3 totals 12 residues. The ends were cut back, 1 base at V and 13 bases at J, with 11 bases in the middle.